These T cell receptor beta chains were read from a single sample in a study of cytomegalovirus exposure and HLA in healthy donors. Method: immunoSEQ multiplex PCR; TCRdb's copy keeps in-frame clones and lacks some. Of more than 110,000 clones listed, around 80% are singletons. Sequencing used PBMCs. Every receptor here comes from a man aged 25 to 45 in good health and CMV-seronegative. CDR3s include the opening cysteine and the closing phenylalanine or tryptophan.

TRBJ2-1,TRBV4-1,CASSQDRGEQFF
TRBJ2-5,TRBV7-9,CASSWGKQGWETQYF
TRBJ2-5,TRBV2,CASSERQGLETQYF
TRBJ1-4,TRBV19,CASSIGNFATGHGKLFF
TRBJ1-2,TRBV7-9,CASSPVAPNYGYTF
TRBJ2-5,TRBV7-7,CASSFSGGETQYF
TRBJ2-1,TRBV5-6,CASSSTGYNEQFF
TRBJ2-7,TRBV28,CASSPRTEQYF
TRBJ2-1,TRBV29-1,CSVEAGAPYNEQFF
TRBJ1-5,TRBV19,CASSTGKNRAQPQNF
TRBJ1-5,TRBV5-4,CASSLGTGSNQPQHF
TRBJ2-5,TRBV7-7,CASSLGLAGGEETQYF
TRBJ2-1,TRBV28,CASSLLAWNEQFF
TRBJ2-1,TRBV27,CASTPIQSRTGKGEQFF
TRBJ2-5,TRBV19,CASSRDYQETQYF
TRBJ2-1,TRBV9,CASSDGDRVYNEQFF
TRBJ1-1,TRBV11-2,CASSSTGNTEAFF
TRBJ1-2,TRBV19,CASRDRDREGYGYTF
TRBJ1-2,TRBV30,CAWSIHRGMGYPF
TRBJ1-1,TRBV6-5,CASRPWTGRNTEAFF
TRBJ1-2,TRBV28,CASSRGQLYGYTF
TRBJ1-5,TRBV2,CASSTGLGTAKRSNQPQHF
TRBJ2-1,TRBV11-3,CASSFTSGREHNEQFF
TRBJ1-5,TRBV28,CASSWGQYSNQPQHF
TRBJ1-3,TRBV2,CASSGQGPENTIYF
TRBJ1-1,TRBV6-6,CASSAPGLGEAFF
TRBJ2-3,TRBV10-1,CASSENLVPDTQYF
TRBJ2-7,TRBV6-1,CASLRTTGAYEQYF
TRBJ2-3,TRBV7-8,CASSSLSDTQYF
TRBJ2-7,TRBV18,CASSRAGGEQYF
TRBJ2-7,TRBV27,CASSLRGWQAYEQYF
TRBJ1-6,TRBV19,CATSGTAYSPLHF
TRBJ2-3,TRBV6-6,CASITGATDTQYF
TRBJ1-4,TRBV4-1,CASSQTQVNEKLFF
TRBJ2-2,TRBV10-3,CAISRGQGVNTGELFF
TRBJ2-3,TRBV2,CARQGPDSTDTQYF
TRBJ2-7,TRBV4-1,CASSLELVLYYEQYF
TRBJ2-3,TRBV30,CAWTQLDTQYF
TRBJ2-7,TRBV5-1,CASSLLAGGSYEQYF
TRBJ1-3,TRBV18,CASSPGQGDGNTIYF
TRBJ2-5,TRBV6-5,CASRRLAGGLETQYF
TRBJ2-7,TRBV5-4,CASSLGLAQGGDDEQYF
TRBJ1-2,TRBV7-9,CASTPARGEYGYTF
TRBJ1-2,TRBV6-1,CASSLGTHANYGYTF
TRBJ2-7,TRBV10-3,CAISATGTPYEQYF
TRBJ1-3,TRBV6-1,CASSEQGAALGNTIYF
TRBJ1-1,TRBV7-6,CASSLGQGARVSTEAFF
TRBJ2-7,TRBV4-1,CASSPSTYSYEQYF
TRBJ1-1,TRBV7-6,CASSFAGRSTEAFF
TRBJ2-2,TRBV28,CASSFWRAEGTGELFF
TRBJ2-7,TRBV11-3,CASSLSGRAGEQYF
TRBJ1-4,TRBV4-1,CASSPRPPPFSGDEKLFF
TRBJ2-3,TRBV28,CASSYRDFSTDTQYF
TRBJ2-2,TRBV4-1,CASSQDFRLAGGPLANTGELFF